This record concerns one T cell receptor beta chain sequence. Generated by immunoSEQ multiplex PCR, the TCRdb table keeps only in-frame clones and is missing some. The repertoire holds 250,000 to 350,000 clones, with 87% as singletons. These data come from a study of cytomegalovirus exposure and HLA in healthy donors. The CDR3 contains 17 residues. The V and J ends lost 0 bases and 2 bases, in that order; junction bases with no gene match: 8. The germline CDR1 and CDR2 sequences are LGHNA and YNFKEQ. Separate from the 666-subject first cohort was the approximately 120-subject validation cohort, to which the donors belonged.

The TCR comes from a woman in her 30s in good health and CMV-seropositive. The rearrangement joins TRBV4-2 to TRBJ2-7, with 9 bases lining up with TRBD1. Sequenced: PBMCs. CDR3 bases: TGTGCCAGCAGCCAAGATGGTGGGGGGACAGGGCCCTACGAGCAGTACTTC. Protein product: CASSQDGGGTGPYEQYF.